The clone carrying this T cell receptor beta chain was recorded only once. Its specificity is unknown. The data originate from a study of Graves' ophthalmopathy and Graves' hyperthyroidism. Certain patients, namely those with other autoimmune diseases, uncontrolled infections, pregnancy or lactation, were excluded. Diagnosis was based on clinical symptoms, serum thyroxine, TRAb, thyroid ultrasound and orbital computed tomography. General study points: A classifier, a 13-signature model, separated ophthalmopathy from stable hyperthyroidism with approximately 88% sensitivity and approximately 81% specificity.

Amplification of TCR beta CDR3 regions used RNA transcripts. In the first round, RT-PCR was carried out with HTBI primers, and a multiplex PCR formed the second round. TCRdb analysed the multiplex PCR reads with MiXCR anew, one entry per CDR3 protein. The sample lists 23,000 or so distinct CDR3 sequences; nearly 50% were seen once. The CDR3 consists of 15 residues. The J segment lost 2 bases and the V segment lost 1 base, leaving 8 bases of the junction unmatched. Germline lookup yields CDR1 SQVTM and CDR2 ANQGSEA. This TCR was sampled from an adult woman with stable Graves' hyperthyroidism. The sample was peripheral blood. This chain joins TRBV29-1 and TRBJ2-7; 7 bases map to TRBD1. The CDR3 nucleotides are TGCAGCGTTGAAGGGGGAGCAGGGGGAACCTACGAGCAGTACTTC. Encoded protein: CSVEGGAGGTYEQYF.